The 20 T cell receptor beta chains reported below all come from one sample, sequenced in a study of shared T cell receptors in the human thymus. Sequenced by immunoSEQ multiplex PCR; TCRdb stores in-frame clones only, minus some. This table holds 650,000 to 950,000 clones, 70% to 90% found once. This sample was shared with a second study, whose subject was human thymus T cells.

The sequenced sample was thymocytes. These receptors came from a girl under three years old with a congenital heart defect.

Written as DNA, the CDR3 is TGTGCCAGCAGTGATCGGGAGGATGTTCGTTTCCTTGTCCACTTT. Translated, it gives CASSDREDVRFLVHF. The chain has TRBV6-4 and TRBJ1-6, with D uncertain. CDR1 MRHNA and CDR2 SNTAGT come from the germline V gene. Deletions cut 3 bases from V and 17 bases from J, with 23 bases between. This CDR3 is built from 15 residues.

About this clone itself: Other DNA sequences in the same sample also yield this CDR3. The V gene is TRBV29-1, the J gene TRBJ1-1; TRBD1 is a possible D gene (5 bases). V dropped 3 bases and J dropped 0 bases, with 8 bases sitting between them. CDR1 and CDR2 (germline): SQVTM, ANQGSEA. CDR3 size: 13 residues. CDR3 protein: CSVEQGMNTEAFF. CDR3 sequence (DNA): TGCAGCGTTGAGCAGGGAATGAACACTGAAGCTTTCTTT.

This clone was recorded once. This chain connects TRBV19 to TRBJ2-7; 9 bases are shared with TRBD2. This CDR3 is 14 amino acids long. The V gene end was trimmed by 3 bases and the J gene end by 3 bases; junction bases not matched to a gene: 3. Germline-derived CDR1 and CDR2 are LNHDA and SQIVND (reference sequence). This CDR3 reads CASSIGSGGYEQYF. CDR3 coding DNA: TGTGCCAGTAGTATTGGTAGCGGGGGCTACGAGCAGTACTTC.

This chain joins TRBV14 and TRBJ1-1; maybe TRBD1 (5 bases). V lost 4 bases, J lost 4 bases, and 19 bases lay in between. The CDR3 has 16 residues. Per germline, CDR1 SGHDN and CDR2 FVKESK. CDR3 sequence (DNA): TGTGCCAGCAGCCGGTTAGGGCCAACCGGGGGCACTGAAGCTTTCTTT. This encodes CASSRLGPTGGTEAFF.

The chain carries TRBV4-2 and TRBJ1-5; TRBD1 might be the D (6 bases). Germline CDR1 and CDR2: LGHNA and YNFKEQ. V lost 4 bases to trimming and J lost 7 bases, with 11 bases between them. The CDR3 is 13 residues long. This chain's CDR3 is CASSPQGTQPQHF. In DNA, the CDR3 is TGTGCCAGCAGCCCACAGGGTACCCAGCCCCAGCATTTT.

With respect to this clone: Other DNA sequences within the sample encode an identical CDR3. This chain links TRBV5-1 with TRBJ2-7, with TRBD2 matching over 11 bases. Per germline, CDR1 SGHRS and CDR2 YFSETQ. J was trimmed by 4 bases and V by 0 bases; bases with no gene match: 6. There are 16 residues in the CDR3. CDR3: CASSLGLAGGSYEQYF. In DNA form, the CDR3 reads TGCGCCAGCAGCTTGGGGCTAGCGGGGGGTTCGTACGAGCAGTACTTC.

CDR3: CASSPRQLANYGYTF. The CDR3 DNA reads TGTGCCAGCAGCCCCCGACAGTTAGCTAACTATGGCTACACCTTC. The V gene is TRBV7-6, the J gene TRBJ1-2; D may be TRBD1 (5 bases). The V end lost 5 bases, the J end lost 0 bases, and 13 bases lay between the germline ends. Germline CDR1 SGHVS, CDR2 FNYEAQ. The CDR3 runs 15 residues.

The V call is TRBV5-1, the J call TRBJ2-7; TRBD1 matches 9 bases. CDR1 and CDR2 (germline): SGHRS, YFSETQ. The CDR3 loop spans 17 amino acids. V shed 3 bases, J shed 4 bases, and the junction held 14 bases outside the gene matches. CDR3 nucleotide sequence: TGCGCCAGCAGCTCGGGACAGGGTAGGAGATCGTCTTACGAGCAGTACTTC. Translating it yields CASSSGQGRRSSYEQYF.

The genes are TRBV18 and TRBJ1-2; D not resolved. The CDR3 has 13 amino acids. V lost 3 bases to trimming and J lost 8 bases, with 13 bases between them. The germline V gene encodes CDR1 KGHSH and CDR2 LQKENI. The CDR3 sequence is CASSPPAPRGYTF. The CDR3 coding sequence is TGTGCCAGCTCACCCCCCGCACCACGGGGCTACACCTTC.

This clone was detected only a few times. V gene TRBV27 combines with J gene TRBJ2-7; 10 bases agree with TRBD2. Germline V CDR1 and CDR2: MNHEY, SMNVEV (reference sequence). CDR3 size: 17 residues. The J segment lost 6 bases and the V segment lost 10 bases, leaving 21 bases of the junction unmatched. The CDR3 bases are TGTGCCACCCGTGGGGGCAGCGGGGGGGCGGAACCCGTCGAGCAGTACTTC. As protein: CATRGGSGGAEPVEQYF.

The chain joins TRBV20-1 to TRBJ1-1; 7 nucleotides line up with TRBD1. CDR3 size: 11 residues. CDR1 is DFQATT and CDR2 is SNEGSKA in the germline V gene (reference sequence). V was clipped by 4 bases and J by 10 bases; unmatched bases: 6. The CDR3 DNA reads as TGCAGTGCTACGCAGGGGGTTGGAGCTTTCTTT. Protein product: CSATQGVGAFF.

This sequence joins TRBV5-6 and TRBJ2-3; 7 nucleotides align to TRBD1. The CDR3 runs 19 residues. CDR1 SGHDT and CDR2 YYEEEE come from the germline V gene. With 4 bases clipped from V and 2 bases from J, the junction kept 19 bases outside the gene matches. The CDR3 spells CASSLVGSSTGAYTDTQYF. DNA for the CDR3: TGTGCCAGCAGCCTCGTCGGATCCTCCACAGGGGCGTACACAGATACGCAGTATTTT.

The chain combines TRBV12-5 with TRBJ2-2, with 7 positions matching TRBD1. The germline V gene has CDR1 LGHNT and CDR2 FRNRAP. The CDR3 has 17 amino acids. The trim removed 5 bases at V and 6 bases at J, leaving 15 bases unmatched. As DNA, the CDR3 is TGTGCTAGTGGTGCCCTTCGGAGGACAGGAGGTTCCGGGGAGCTGTTTTTT. This codes for CASGALRRTGGSGELFF.

V is TRBV13 and J is TRBJ2-3; 15 bases line up with TRBD2. V lost 2 bases to trimming and J lost 0 bases; unmatched junction nucleotides: 15. Germline-derived CDR1 and CDR2 are PRHDT and FYEKMQ (reference sequence). The CDR3 runs to 22 residues. For the CDR3, the DNA is TGTGCCAGCAGCTTACTCTCCGTCGGACTAGCGGGGGGGCGAGCCAGCACAGATACGCAGTATTTT. Translating gives CASSLLSVGLAGGRASTDTQYF.

Points on this clone: The sample holds other DNA sequences that translate to the same CDR3. The chain links TRBV4-1 to TRBJ1-6, with 8 bases aligning to TRBD1. With 6 bases clipped from V and 0 bases from J, the junction kept 7 bases outside the gene matches. CDR1 is MGHRA, CDR2 YSYEKL, per germline. The CDR3 covers 17 residues. The CDR3 DNA follows: TGCGCCAGCAGGGAAAGACAGGGGAACTCCTATAATTCACCCCTCCACTTT. Its protein is CASRERQGNSYNSPLHF.

The V and J genes are TRBV6-1 and TRBJ1-1, with 9 positions matching TRBD1. CDR1 and CDR2 from the germline V gene are MNHNS and SASEGT. CDR3 length: 14 residues. With 3 bases clipped from V and 11 bases from J, the junction kept 10 bases outside the gene matches. The CDR3 DNA follows: TGTGCCAGCAGTGACAAACAGGGGGCTCTTGGGGCTTTCTTT. Protein sequence: CASSDKQGALGAFF.

The gene calls are TRBV5-4 and TRBJ1-2, with 10 nucleotides matching TRBD1. V lost 2 bases and J lost 2; bases outside the gene matches: 12. The CDR3 has 18 amino acids. Germline V gives CDR1 SGHNT, CDR2 YYREEE (reference sequence). The CDR3 loop reads CASSFNGDRGPLNYGYTF. In nucleotides, the CDR3 is TGTGCCAGCAGCTTCAATGGGGACAGGGGCCCCCTAAACTATGGCTACACCTTC. Together with reference TRBV5-4 and TRBJ1-2, the CDR3 gives the full variable domain: ETGVTQSPTHLIKTRGQQVTLRCSSQSGHNTVSWYQQALGQGPQFIFQYYREEENGRGNFPPRFSGLQFPNYSSELNVNALELDDSALYLCASSFNGDRGPLNYGYTFGSGTRLTVV.

This chain connects TRBV7-9 to TRBJ2-3; D may be TRBD2 (5 bases). The CDR3 consists of 16 residues. V was clipped by 3 bases and J by 7 bases, with 20 bases between them. The V gene's germline CDR1 is SEHNR and CDR2 FQNEAQ (reference sequence). CDR3 protein: CASSFRGSARLHTQYF. CDR3 DNA sequence: TGTGCCAGCAGCTTCCGAGGGTCAGCCCGTCTACATACGCAGTATTTT.

J is TRBJ2-7 and V is TRBV6-5, with D possibly being TRBD1 (6 bases). This CDR3 is built from 15 residues. Germline-derived CDR1 and CDR2 are MNHEY and SVGAGI. V was shortened by 6 bases and J by 0 bases, with 15 bases between the two germline ends. The CDR3 protein is CASRDRQESSYEQYF. CDR3 in DNA: TGTGCCAGCAGGGATCGACAGGAAAGCTCCTACGAGCAGTACTTC.

The rearrangement joins TRBV4-1 to TRBJ1-4; the D gene is possibly TRBD1 (5 bases). V was shortened by 1 base and J by 3 bases, with 21 bases between the two germline ends. This CDR3 has 19 residues. Germline lookup yields CDR1 MGHRA and CDR2 YSYEKL. The CDR3 spells CASSQAPGRPGRANEKLFF. CDR3 nucleotides: TGCGCCAGCAGCCAAGCCCCGGGCCGTCCGGGCAGGGCTAATGAAAAACTGTTTTTT.